The 22 T cell receptor beta chains below all came from one sample that was sequenced in a study of blood T cell repertoires in COVID-19. Assay: immunoSEQ multiplex PCR; the TCRdb copy retains only in-frame clones and omits some. The repertoire holds about 230,000 clones, with approximately 90% as singletons. The sample consisted of PBMCs or T cells enriched from blood (not recorded which). The receptor source for this set is a man aged 25-45 years who had recovered from COVID-19.

In DNA form, the CDR3 reads TGCGCCAGCAGCCAAGAAGCCAGGACAGATCAGCCCCAGCATTTT. Translated, it gives CASSQEARTDQPQHF. This sequence joins TRBV4-1 and TRBJ1-5; maybe TRBD1 (6 bases). Per the germline V gene, CDR1 is MGHRA and CDR2 is YSYEKL. This CDR3 contains 15 residues. V lost 0 bases, J lost 5 bases, and 11 bases lay in between.

The CDR3 protein is CASCNQGESAFF. CDR3 nucleotide sequence: TGTGCCAGCTGTAACCAGGGTGAGTCGGCTTTCTTT. The chain links TRBV3-1 (or the pseudogene TRBV3-2) to TRBJ1-1; tentatively, D is TRBD1 (5 bases). The CDR3 is 12 residues long. The germline V and J ends were trimmed by 8 bases and 11 bases, with 18 bases remaining between them. Germline V gene lookup returns CDR1 LGHDT and CDR2 YNNKEL (reference sequence).

This chain connects TRBV2 to TRBJ1-1; D unresolved. The ends were cut back, 3 bases at V and 0 bases at J, with 11 bases in the middle. CDR1 is SNHLY and CDR2 is FYNNEI in the germline V gene. This CDR3 has 15 amino acids. The CDR3 DNA sequence: TGTGCCAGCAGTGAGTCCCCGCGTTTGAACACTGAAGCTTTCTTT. It codes for CASSESPRLNTEAFF. Drawing the rest from reference TRBV2 and TRBJ1-1, the complete variable domain is EPEVTQTPSHQVTQMGQEVILRCVPISNHLYFYWYRQILGQKVEFLVSFYNNEISEKSEIFDDQFSVERPDGSNFTLKIRSTKLEDSAMYFCASSESPRLNTEAFFGQGTRLTVV.

The CDR3 sequence: CASIRLQGNNYGYTF. DNA for the CDR3: TGTGCCAGCATCCGACTGCAGGGTAATAACTATGGCTACACCTTC. V is TRBV6-5 and J is TRBJ1-2, with D maybe TRBD1 (5 bases). The CDR3 covers 15 residues. The V end was cut by 7 bases, the J end by 1 base, with 16 bases between. The germline V gene has CDR1 MNHEY and CDR2 SVGAGI.

The chain is built from TRBV7-8 and TRBJ1-6; 7 nucleotides agree with TRBD1. Germline CDR1 and CDR2: SGHVS and FQNEAQ. Losses at the gene ends were 5 bases for V and 8 bases for J; bases not matched to a gene: 6. The CDR3 loop spans 14 amino acids. This CDR3 reads CASSPTGEYSPLHF. The DNA for the CDR3 is TGTGCCAGCAGCCCAACAGGGGAGTATTCACCCCTCCACTTT. The complete variable domain, with remaining parts taken from reference TRBV7-8 and TRBJ1-6, reads GAGVSQSPRYKVAKRGQDVALRCDPISGHVSLFWYQQALGQGPEFLTYFQNEAQLDKSGLPSDRFFAERPEGSVSTLKIQRTQQEDSAVYLCASSPTGEYSPLHFGNGTRLTVT.

The table lists this clone with a few counts. V is TRBV9 and J is TRBJ2-3, with D unresolved. CDR1 and CDR2 from the germline V gene are SGDLS and YYNGEE. CDR3 size: 11 residues. V lost 4 bases, J lost 2 bases, and 2 bases lay in between. The CDR3 reads CASSLTDTQYF. CDR3 nucleotide sequence: TGTGCCAGCAGCCTCACAGATACGCAGTATTTT.

The gene calls are TRBV19 and TRBJ1-4; 7 nucleotides match TRBD1. CDR3 length: 16 amino acids. V dropped 4 bases and J dropped 5; count of bases not matched to a gene: 10. CDR1 is LNHDA and CDR2 is SQIVND in the germline V gene (reference sequence). DNA for the CDR3: TGTGCCAGTAGTAGTCCGACAGGGCATGCCAATGAAAAACTGTTTTTT. This translates into CASSSPTGHANEKLFF.

This chain links TRBV18 with TRBJ2-7, with TRBD2 as a possible D gene (5 bases). The germline V gene encodes CDR1 KGHSH and CDR2 LQKENI. The CDR3 is made up of 14 amino acids. V was cut by 4 bases and J by 0 bases, with 10 bases left in between. In DNA form, the CDR3 reads TGTGCCAGCTCACGGGGTGAGGGCTCCTACGAGCAGTACTTC. Translation gives CASSRGEGSYEQYF.

This clone was observed a single time. The chain is built from TRBV7-9 and TRBJ2-1, with D unresolved. The CDR3 covers 12 residues. CDR1 and CDR2 from the germline V gene are SEHNR and FQNEAQ (reference sequence). V lost 5 bases, J lost 7 bases, and 9 bases lay in between. For the CDR3, the DNA is TGTGCCAGCAGCGCCTTGGAGAATGAGCAGTTCTTC. As protein: CASSALENEQFF.

The chain employs TRBV28 and TRBJ1-4, with 7 bases fitting TRBD1. The junction had 19 bases not matched to a gene; V was cut back by 6 bases and J by 3 bases. The CDR3 sequence is 19 residues long. Germline lookup yields CDR1 MDHEN and CDR2 SYDVKM. CDR3 loop: CASRQLGGRGVRANEKLFF. CDR3 in DNA: TGTGCCAGCAGACAACTTGGGGGCAGGGGGGTAAGGGCTAATGAAAAACTGTTTTTT.

This chain uses TRBV5-6 with TRBJ2-2; 7 positions match TRBD1. The V segment lost 4 bases and the J segment 5 bases; nucleotides outside the gene matches: 8. The CDR3 spans 15 residues. Germline-derived CDR1 and CDR2 are SGHDT and YYEEEE. The CDR3 DNA sequence: TGTGCCAGCAGCAGGACAGGCATTGTAACCGGGGAGCTGTTTTTT. This translates into CASSRTGIVTGELFF.

This clone has a single count. J is TRBJ2-1 and V is TRBV19; possible D gene TRBD1, 5 bases. Trimming shortened V by 4 bases and J by 1 base, and 11 bases separated the two germline ends. The CDR3 extends over 15 amino acids. CDR1 and CDR2 from the germline V gene are LNHDA and SQIVND (reference sequence). CDR3 in DNA: TGTGCCAGTAGTACTTCAGGGTGGTCCTACAATGAGCAGTTCTTC. Encoded protein: CASSTSGWSYNEQFF.

V is TRBV4-1 and J is TRBJ1-2; weak D call: TRBD1 (5 bases). CDR3 length: 14 amino acids. Germline-derived CDR1 and CDR2 are MGHRA and YSYEKL. Deletions cut 2 bases from V and 2 bases from J, with 9 bases between. Here the CDR3 DNA reads TGCGCCAGCAGCCAATGGGGCGGAAACTATGGCTACACCTTC. Encoded protein: CASSQWGGNYGYTF.

The chain uses TRBV5-4 and TRBJ2-3; a possible D gene is TRBD2 (5 bases). The V gene lost 1 base and the J gene lost 4 bases, with 16 bases spanning the gap. Germline V gene lookup returns CDR1 SGHNT and CDR2 YYREEE (reference sequence). The CDR3 is 16 residues long. The chain's CDR3 is CASSLRRDGISDTQYF. DNA for the CDR3: TGTGCCAGCAGCTTGCGCCGGGATGGCATATCAGATACGCAGTATTTT.

For the CDR3, the DNA is TGTGCCAGCAGCCAAGGGATAGCGGGGGGGCGGGAGACCCAGTACTTC. It is translated as CASSQGIAGGRETQYF. The chain uses TRBV3-1 (or the pseudogene TRBV3-2) and TRBJ2-5, with 11 bases fitting TRBD2. The CDR3 is made up of 16 amino acids. V was pared by 1 base and J by 5 bases, with 6 bases of the junction left unmatched. CDR1 is LGHDT and CDR2 is YNNKEL in the germline V gene (reference sequence).

The chain employs TRBV6-2 or TRBV6-3 and TRBJ1-1; D is ambiguous. CDR1 MNHEY and CDR2 SVGEGT come from the germline V gene. This CDR3 spans 14 amino acids. Trimming took 0 bases from V and 0 from J, leaving 5 bases between them. CDR3 nucleotides: TGTGCCAGCAGTTACTCCACAATGAACACTGAAGCTTTCTTT. It specifies CASSYSTMNTEAFF.

This clone came up once. This chain links TRBV6-6 with TRBJ2-7, with D perhaps matching TRBD1 (6 bases). The CDR3 sequence is 14 residues long. Trimming pared 5 bases from V and 5 bases from J, leaving 16 bases between. Germline V CDR1 and CDR2: MNHNY, SVGAGI (reference sequence). The CDR3: CASSMTGAPNEQYF. CDR3 DNA sequence: TGTGCCAGCAGTATGACAGGCGCCCCCAACGAGCAGTACTTC.

This chain connects TRBV28 to TRBJ1-3; 8 bases align to TRBD1. The junction had 6 bases not matched to a gene; V was cut back by 5 bases and J by 0 bases. There are 16 residues in the CDR3. Per the germline V gene, CDR1 is MDHEN and CDR2 is SYDVKM. Here the CDR3 DNA reads TGTGCCAGCAGTCTAACAGGGGGGGTCTCTGGAAACACCATATATTTT. Translating gives CASSLTGGVSGNTIYF. Variable domain in full (rest from reference TRBV28 and TRBJ1-3): DVKVTQSSRYLVKRTGEKVFLECVQDMDHENMFWYRQDPGLGLRLIYFSYDVKMKEKGDIPEGYSVSREKKERFSLILESASTNQTSMYLCASSLTGGVSGNTIYFGEGSWLTVV.

V is TRBV15 and J is TRBJ1-2, with D unresolved. V lost 1 base and J 1 base, leaving 7 bases between the germline ends. This CDR3 is 14 amino acids long. Germline V lookup: CDR1 LNHNV, CDR2 YYDKDF (reference sequence). CDR3 DNA: TGTGCCACCAGCAGAGGACGGGTTAACTATGGCTACACCTTC. It is translated as CATSRGRVNYGYTF.

The chain recombines TRBV10-3 with TRBJ2-5; TRBD2 is a possible D gene (6 bases). The CDR3 contains 15 residues. The germline V gene has CDR1 ENHRY and CDR2 SYGVKD. Trimming pared 4 bases from V and 1 base from J, leaving 13 bases between. The CDR3 loop reads CAISAKPGLQETQYF. In DNA, the CDR3 is TGTGCCATCAGTGCCAAACCGGGACTCCAAGAGACCCAGTACTTC.

The rearrangement joins TRBV6-5 to TRBJ2-7; 9 positions agree with TRBD1. The CDR3 consists of 13 residues. Germline V CDR1 and CDR2: MNHEY, SVGAGI. Trimming at V came to 6 bases and at J to 4 bases, leaving 4 bases not matched to a gene. The CDR3 protein is CASSRDRDYEQYF. CDR3 nucleotides: TGTGCCAGCAGCCGGGACAGGGATTACGAGCAGTACTTC.

This chain connects TRBV30 to TRBJ1-2; D unclear. This CDR3 has 14 residues. Trimming removed 0 bases from V and 3 bases from J, with 11 bases in between. Germline V CDR1 and CDR2: GTSNPN, SVGIG (reference sequence). In nucleotides, the CDR3 is TGTGCCTGGAGTGTACTGTCGGGGTACTATGGCTACACCTTC. This translates into CAWSVLSGYYGYTF.